This T cell receptor beta chain was captured by sequencing in a study of beta chain features in type 1 diabetes. This clone was seen a few times. No antigen is known for it. Of the isolated RNA, all was reverse transcribed, and so the sequenced material was expressed TCRB transcripts. This table comes from immunoSEQ multiplex PCR, and its TCRdb copy is limited to in-frame clones, with some not included. This sample has some 330,000 clones, with roughly an eighth found just once. Study-level points and caveats: Shorter TCRB CDR3s, moderately but significantly so, marked every one of the four CD4+ subsets in Type 1 diabetes patients.

V gave up 4 bases and J gave up 5 bases; unmatched junction bases: 6. This CDR3 spans 14 amino acids. Germline-derived CDR1 and CDR2 are SGHDT and YYEEEE. The J gene is TRBJ1-2, the V gene TRBV5-6; 9 nucleotides align to TRBD1. The specimen was naive CD4+ T cells from blood. The origin of this receptor is a woman aged 18-35 years with type 1 diabetes. The CDR3 region is CASSLGQGNYGYTF. For the CDR3, the DNA is TGTGCCAGCAGCCTGGGACAGGGTAATTATGGCTACACCTTC. Full variable domain (outside the CDR3, taken from reference TRBV5-6 and TRBJ1-2): DAGVTQSPTHLIKTRGQQVTLRCSPKSGHDTVSWYQQALGQGPQFIFQYYEEEERQRGNFPDRFSGHQFPNYSSELNVNALLLGDSALYLCASSLGQGNYGYTFGSGTRLTVV.